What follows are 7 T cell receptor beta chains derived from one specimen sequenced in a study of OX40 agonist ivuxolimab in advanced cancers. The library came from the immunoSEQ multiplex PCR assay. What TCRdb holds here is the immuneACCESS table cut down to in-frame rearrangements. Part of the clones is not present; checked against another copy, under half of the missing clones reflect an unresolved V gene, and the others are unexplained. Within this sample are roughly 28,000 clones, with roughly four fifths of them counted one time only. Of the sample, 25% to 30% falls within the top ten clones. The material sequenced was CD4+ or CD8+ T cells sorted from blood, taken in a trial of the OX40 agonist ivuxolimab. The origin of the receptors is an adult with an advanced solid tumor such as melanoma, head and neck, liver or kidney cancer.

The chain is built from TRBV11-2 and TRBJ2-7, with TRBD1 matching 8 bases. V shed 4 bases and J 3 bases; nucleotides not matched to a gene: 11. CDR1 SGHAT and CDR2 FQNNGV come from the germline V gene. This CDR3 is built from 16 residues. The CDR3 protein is CASSSSTTGDHYEQYF. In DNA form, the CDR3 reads TGTGCCAGCAGCTCTTCTACGACAGGGGATCACTACGAGCAGTACTTC.

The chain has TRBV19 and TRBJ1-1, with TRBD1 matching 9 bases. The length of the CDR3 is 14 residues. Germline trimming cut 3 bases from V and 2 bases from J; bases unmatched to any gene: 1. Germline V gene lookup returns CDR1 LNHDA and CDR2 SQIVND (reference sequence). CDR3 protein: CASSMGQGNTEAFF. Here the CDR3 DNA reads TGTGCCAGTAGTATGGGACAGGGAAACACTGAAGCTTTCTTT.

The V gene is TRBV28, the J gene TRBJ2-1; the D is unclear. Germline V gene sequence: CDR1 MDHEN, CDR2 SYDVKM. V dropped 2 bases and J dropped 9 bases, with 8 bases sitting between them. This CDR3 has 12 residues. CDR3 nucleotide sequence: TGTGCCAGCAGTTTAGGGCTTGGTGAGCAGTTCTTC. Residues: CASSLGLGEQFF.

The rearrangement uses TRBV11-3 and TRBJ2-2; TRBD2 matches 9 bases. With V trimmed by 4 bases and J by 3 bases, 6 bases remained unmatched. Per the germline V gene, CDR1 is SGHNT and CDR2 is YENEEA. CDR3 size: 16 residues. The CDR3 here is CASSSPSGADTGELFF. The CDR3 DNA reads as TGTGCCAGCAGCTCCCCTAGCGGGGCCGACACCGGGGAGCTGTTTTTT.

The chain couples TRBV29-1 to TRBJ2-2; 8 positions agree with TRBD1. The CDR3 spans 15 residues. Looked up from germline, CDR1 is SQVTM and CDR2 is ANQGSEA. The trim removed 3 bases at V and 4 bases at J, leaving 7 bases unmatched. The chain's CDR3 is CSVDRTGTGTGELFF. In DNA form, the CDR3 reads TGCAGCGTTGACAGGACCGGGACAGGCACCGGGGAGCTGTTTTTT.

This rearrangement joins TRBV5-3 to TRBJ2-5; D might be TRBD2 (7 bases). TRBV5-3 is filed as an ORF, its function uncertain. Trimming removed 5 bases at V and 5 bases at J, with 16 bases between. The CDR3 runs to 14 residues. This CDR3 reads CARRDGGRGETQYF. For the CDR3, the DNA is TGTGCCAGAAGGGACGGGGGGCGCGGGGAGACCCAGTACTTC.

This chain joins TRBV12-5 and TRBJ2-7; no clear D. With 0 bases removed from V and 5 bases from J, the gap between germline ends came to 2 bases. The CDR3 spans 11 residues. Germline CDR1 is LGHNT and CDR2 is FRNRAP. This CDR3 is CASGLVHEQYF. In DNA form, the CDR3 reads TGTGCTAGTGGTTTGGTCCACGAGCAGTACTTC. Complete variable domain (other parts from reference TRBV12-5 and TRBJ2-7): DARVTQTPRHKVTEMGQEVTMRCQPILGHNTVFWYRQTMMQGLELLAYFRNRAPLDDSGMPKDRFSAEMPDATLATLKIQPSEPRDSAVYFCASGLVHEQYFGPGTRLTVT.